Listed below are T cell receptor beta chains from one sample, sequenced in a study of blood T cell repertoires in COVID-19. Generated by immunoSEQ multiplex PCR, the TCRdb table keeps only in-frame clones and is missing some. The table records approximately 200,000 clones, under 90% of them present only once. The sample taken for sequencing was peripheral blood. The receptors derive from a woman older than 75 with COVID-19, enrolled during active disease. CDR3s include the opening cysteine and the closing phenylalanine or tryptophan. Fields, in order: clone size, J gene, CDR3 length, D gene, V gene, CDR3 DNA, CDR3 protein. D genes are given only for firm matches. Clone size is stated in some rows and not others, as once, few, many or a class when expanded.

-	TRBJ1-2	15	TRBD1	TRBV5-1	TGCGCCAGCAGCCCGGGGACAGGGGATCGGGGTGGCTACACCTTC	CASSPGTGDRGGYTF
once	TRBJ2-1	14	-	TRBV9	TGTGCCAGCAGCGTCATGAGCTCCTACAATGAGCAGTTCTTC	CASSVMSSYNEQFF
-	TRBJ1-2	13	TRBD1	TRBV7-9	TGTGCCAGCGGTAAACAGGGGGGGTATGGCTACACCTTC	CASGKQGGYGYTF
few	TRBJ1-2	14	TRBD1	TRBV5-1	TGCGCCAGCAGCTCCCAGGGGGACAGCTATGGCTACACCTTC	CASSSQGDSYGYTF
-	TRBJ1-1	17	-	TRBV27	TGTGCCAGCAGTTTATTCTCCCAGGGGCAGTTGAACACTGAAGCTTTCTTT	CASSLFSQGQLNTEAFF
once	TRBJ1-2	14	-	TRBV2	TGTGCCAGCAGTGAACCCGAGGGACTCTATGGCTACACCTTC	CASSEPEGLYGYTF
-	TRBJ1-1	15	-	TRBV15	TGTGCCACCAGCAGAGGAGGGGGTACGAACACTGAAGCTTTCTTT	CATSRGGGTNTEAFF
few	TRBJ2-5	14	-	TRBV18	TGTGCCAGCTCACCACGGGCGAATCAAGAGACCCAGTACTTC	CASSPRANQETQYF
-	TRBJ1-3	14	TRBD1	TRBV5-6	TGTGCCAGCAGCCTGCGGGGACAGGGTAACACCATATATTTT	CASSLRGQGNTIYF
-	TRBJ2-3	20	TRBD2	TRBV5-1	TGCGCCAGCAGCGCCCCGCGGGGGGCTAGCGGGCACATAAGCACAGATACGCAGTATTTT	CASSAPRGASGHISTDTQYF
-	TRBJ2-6	15	TRBD1	TRBV6-1	TGTGCCAGCAGTGAGGGACAGGCTGGGGCCAACGTCCTGACTTTC	CASSEGQAGANVLTF
-	TRBJ1-2	14	-	TRBV5-1	TGCGCCAGCAGCCGTTCGGGGGGAAACTATGGCTACACCTTC	CASSRSGGNYGYTF
-	TRBJ2-5	12	-	TRBV11-3	TGTGCCAGCAGCTTAGGCCGGGGGACCCAGTACTTC	CASSLGRGTQYF
-	TRBJ2-2	16	TRBD2	TRBV14	TGTGCCAGCAGCCCCGGGACTAGCGGGGTCTACGGGGAGCTGTTTTTT	CASSPGTSGVYGELFF
-	TRBJ1-1	13	TRBD1	TRBV10-3	TGTGCCATCAGACGGGACAGGAACACTGAAGCTTTCTTT	CAIRRDRNTEAFF
once	TRBJ2-5	14	TRBD1	TRBV19	TGTGCCAGTAGTATAAACAGGGGCCAAGAGACCCAGTACTTC	CASSINRGQETQYF
-	TRBJ1-2	16	-	TRBV5-1	TGCGCCAGCAGCTTGGCCCCGGGGGGTCAGATGTCTGGCTACACCTTC	CASSLAPGGQMSGYTF
-	TRBJ2-3	14	TRBD2	TRBV20-1	TGCAGTGCTAGTCAGCGGGAGAACACAGATACGCAGTATTTT	CSASQRENTDTQYF
-	TRBJ1-1	18	-	TRBV28	TGTGCCAGCAGTTCTTCCTGGAAGACGCCAAAGCGAAACACTGAAGCTTTCTTT	CASSSSWKTPKRNTEAFF
-	TRBJ1-5	15	-	TRBV10-3	TGTGCCATCAGTGAGTCGGCTCAGGGACTACAGCCCCAGCATTTT	CAISESAQGLQPQHF
-	TRBJ2-2	11	-	TRBV20-1	TGCAGTGCTTACATTAACGGGGAGCTGTTTTTT	CSAYINGELFF
-	TRBJ2-7	14	-	TRBV18	TGTGCCAGCTCACCACAGGGGGACGTATACGAGCAGTACTTC	CASSPQGDVYEQYF
-	TRBJ1-2	13	TRBD1	TRBV7-8	TGTGCCAGCAGGCCAGGGGGTTTCGTGGGCTACACCTTC	CASRPGGFVGYTF
-	TRBJ1-2	14	TRBD1	TRBV24-1	TGTGCCACCAGTGATTCCGGACAGGGCCGTGGCTACACCTTC	CATSDSGQGRGYTF
-	TRBJ2-1	14	TRBD2	TRBV7-3	TGTGCCAGCAGTGCAGCGGGGGGGTACAATGAGCAGTTCTTC	CASSAAGGYNEQFF
-	TRBJ1-1	16	-	TRBV5-1	TGCGCCAGCAGCTTGGGTTCTCTGGGGGGGCGTACTGAAGCTTTCTTT	CASSLGSLGGRTEAFF
-	TRBJ2-3	16	-	TRBV28	TGTGCCAGCAGTCGGGTGGGGCAGGGGAGTATAGATACGCAGTATTTT	CASSRVGQGSIDTQYF
-	TRBJ1-5	17	TRBD1	TRBV28	TGTGCCAGCAAAAGGTTTCCGGGACAGGTGAAAAATCAGCCCCAGCATTTT	CASKRFPGQVKNQPQHF
-	TRBJ2-1	13	TRBD2	TRBV6-6	TGTGCCAGCAGTTACTCACTAGCGGGTGAGCAGTTCTTC	CASSYSLAGEQFF
-	TRBJ1-5	14	-	TRBV3-1/TRBV3-2	TGTGCCAGCAGCCACGCAGGGGCGGAGCAGCCCCAGCATTTT	CASSHAGAEQPQHF
once	TRBJ2-1	17	-	TRBV7-7	TGTGCTAGCAGCTTAGGGTTTTCGCGGGGTCCCGACAATGAGCAGTTCTTC	CASSLGFSRGPDNEQFF
-	TRBJ1-2	13	-	TRBV7-2	TGTGCCAGCAGCTTACCGGTCAACTATGGCTACACCTTC	CASSLPVNYGYTF
-	TRBJ2-4	19	-	TRBV3-1/TRBV3-2	TGTGCCAGCAGCCCCCGCGGAGGATACCCTTTTCTAGCCAAAAACATTCAGTACTTC	CASSPRGGYPFLAKNIQYF
-	TRBJ1-5	16	-	TRBV7-8	TGTGCCAGCAGCTTGTTGGATCCGGGACTCAATCAGCCCCAGCATTTT	CASSLLDPGLNQPQHF
few	TRBJ1-6	15	-	TRBV6-1	TGTGCCAGCAGTGAAAGTCTCAGCTATAATTCACCCCTCCACTTT	CASSESLSYNSPLHF
once	TRBJ1-1	18	-	TRBV5-1	TGCGCCAGCAGCTTTTCCGGTGGGGGAGGATTTGTGAACACTGAAGCTTTCTTT	CASSFSGGGGFVNTEAFF
-	TRBJ2-7	12	-	TRBV4-1	TGCGCCAGCAGCTCGATAGGGGATCGGCAGTACTTC	CASSSIGDRQYF
-	TRBJ1-3	14	-	TRBV2	TGTGCCAGCAGTGAGCAGGGCCACGGAAACACCATATATTTT	CASSEQGHGNTIYF
once	TRBJ2-2	16	TRBD2	TRBV9	TGTGCCAGCAGCGCGACTAGCGGGAAGAACACCGGGGAGCTGTTTTTT	CASSATSGKNTGELFF
-	TRBJ2-1	17	TRBD2	TRBV7-9	TGTGCCAGCAGCTCCTCCGCTAGGACTAGCGGCTACAATGAGCAGTTCTTC	CASSSSARTSGYNEQFF
-	TRBJ1-4	16	TRBD1	TRBV18	TGTGCCAGCTCACCGCCCGACAGGGGAACTAATGAAAAACTGTTTTTT	CASSPPDRGTNEKLFF
-	TRBJ1-5	15	-	TRBV6-5	TGTGCCAGCAGTCAAAGGGGGGGATACAATCAGCCCCAGCATTTT	CASSQRGGYNQPQHF
few	TRBJ1-2	14	-	TRBV9	TGTGCCAGCAGCCCCGGTATGGGCAGCTATGGCTACACCTTC	CASSPGMGSYGYTF
-	TRBJ2-7	14	-	TRBV3-1/TRBV3-2	TGTGCCAGCAGCCAAGGACAGGTCTCCTACGAGCAGTACTTC	CASSQGQVSYEQYF
-	TRBJ2-7	17	-	TRBV4-1	TGCGCCAGCAGCCAAGGCGGGATTGGAGACCGCTCCTACGAGCAGTACTTC	CASSQGGIGDRSYEQYF
-	TRBJ1-1	13	TRBD1	TRBV3-1/TRBV3-2	TGTGCCAGCAGCCAAGCTGGGGACAGCAAAGCTTTCTTT	CASSQAGDSKAFF
-	TRBJ1-6	13	-	TRBV11-3	TGTGCCAGCAGCTTAGTTCCAAATTCACCCCTCCACTTT	CASSLVPNSPLHF
-	TRBJ2-3	15	TRBD1	TRBV5-1	TGCGCCAGCAGCTTGGAGGGCAGGGGGCCAGATACGCAGTATTTT	CASSLEGRGPDTQYF
-	TRBJ1-2	12	-	TRBV19	TGTGCCAGTAGTATCGGGGAAAACGGCTACACCTTC	CASSIGENGYTF
-	TRBJ1-1	15	TRBD1	TRBV5-1	TGCGCCAGCAGCGACCGACAGGGTGGCGGCACTGAAGCTTTCTTT	CASSDRQGGGTEAFF
-	TRBJ2-5	16	TRBD1	TRBV5-6	TGTGCCAGCAGCTGGGATTGGGACAGGAAGGGGGAGACCCAGTACTTC	CASSWDWDRKGETQYF
-	TRBJ2-5	16	-	TRBV18	TGTGCCAGCTCACCACTTGGGGGCCCCGACCAAGAGACCCAGTACTTC	CASSPLGGPDQETQYF
-	TRBJ1-4	12	-	TRBV2	TGTGCCAGCAGCACCTTCGGTGAAAAACTGTTTTTT	CASSTFGEKLFF
once	TRBJ2-3	16	-	TRBV18	TGTGCCAGCTCACCAACACTAGTAGGTGTGGCAGATACGCAGTATTTT	CASSPTLVGVADTQYF
-	TRBJ1-4	13	-	TRBV18	TGTGCCAGCCAGGGCCGAAATAATGAAAAACTGTTTTTT	CASQGRNNEKLFF
-	TRBJ2-6	14	-	TRBV5-1	TGCGCCAGCAGTGGAGTTTCTGGGGCCAACGTCCTGACTTTC	CASSGVSGANVLTF
-	TRBJ1-4	14	-	TRBV18	TGTGCCAGCTCACCACGAGGACCGGGAGAAAAACTGTTTTTT	CASSPRGPGEKLFF
once	TRBJ2-2	14	-	TRBV11-2	TGTGCCAGCAGCTTAGCGGGTACCACCGGGGAGCTGTTTTTT	CASSLAGTTGELFF
-	TRBJ1-2	15	-	TRBV9	TGTGCCAGCAGCGCCCGGGACACGCCTAACTATGGCTACACCTTC	CASSARDTPNYGYTF